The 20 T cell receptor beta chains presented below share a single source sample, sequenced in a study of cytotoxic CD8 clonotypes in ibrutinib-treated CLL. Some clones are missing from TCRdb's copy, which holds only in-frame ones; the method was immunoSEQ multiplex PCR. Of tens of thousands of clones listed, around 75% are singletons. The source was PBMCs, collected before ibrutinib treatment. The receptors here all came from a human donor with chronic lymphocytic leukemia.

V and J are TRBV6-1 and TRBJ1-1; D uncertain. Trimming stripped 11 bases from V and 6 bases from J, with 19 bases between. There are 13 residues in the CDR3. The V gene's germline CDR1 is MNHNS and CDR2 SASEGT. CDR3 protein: CACMKEVNSEAFF. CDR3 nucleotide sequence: TGTGCCTGCATGAAGGAGGTGAATTCTGAAGCTTTCTTT.

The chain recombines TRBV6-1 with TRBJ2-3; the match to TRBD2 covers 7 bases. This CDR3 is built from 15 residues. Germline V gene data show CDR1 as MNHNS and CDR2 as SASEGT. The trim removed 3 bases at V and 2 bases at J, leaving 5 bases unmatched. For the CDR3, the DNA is TGTGCCAGCAGTGAGGGGCGGGGGTACACAGATACGCAGTATTTT. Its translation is CASSEGRGYTDTQYF.

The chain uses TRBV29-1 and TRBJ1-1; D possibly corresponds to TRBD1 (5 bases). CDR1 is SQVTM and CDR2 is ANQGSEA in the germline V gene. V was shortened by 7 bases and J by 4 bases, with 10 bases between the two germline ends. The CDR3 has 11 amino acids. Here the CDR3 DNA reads TGCAGCGGCGTTGGGGGCACTGAAGCTTTCTTT. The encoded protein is CSGVGGTEAFF.

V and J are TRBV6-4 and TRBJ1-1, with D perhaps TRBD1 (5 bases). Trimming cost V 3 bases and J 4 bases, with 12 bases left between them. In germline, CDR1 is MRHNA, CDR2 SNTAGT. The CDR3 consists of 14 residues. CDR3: CASSERGKGTEAFF. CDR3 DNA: TGTGCCAGCAGTGAAAGGGGTAAGGGCACTGAAGCTTTCTTT.

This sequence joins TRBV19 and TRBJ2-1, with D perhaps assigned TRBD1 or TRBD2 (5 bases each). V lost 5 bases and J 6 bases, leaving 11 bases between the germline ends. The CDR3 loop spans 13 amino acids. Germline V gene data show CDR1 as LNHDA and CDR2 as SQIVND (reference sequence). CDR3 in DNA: TGTGCCAGTAGTTCCCATGGGGGCAATGAGCAGTTCTTC. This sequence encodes CASSSHGGNEQFF.

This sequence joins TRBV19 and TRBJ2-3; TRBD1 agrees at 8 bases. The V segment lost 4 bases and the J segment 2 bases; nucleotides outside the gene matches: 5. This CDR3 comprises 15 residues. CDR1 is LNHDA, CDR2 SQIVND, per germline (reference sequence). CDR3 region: CASSTATGVTDTQYF. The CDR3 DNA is TGTGCCAGTAGTACCGCGACAGGGGTCACAGATACGCAGTATTTT.

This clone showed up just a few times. CDR3 nucleotide sequence: TGTGCCAGCAGCGGTCAGGGTGACTCTGGAAACACCATATATTTT. Protein: CASSGQGDSGNTIYF. The rearrangement links TRBV9 to TRBJ1-3; maybe TRBD1 (5 bases). V dropped 3 bases and J dropped 0 bases, with 10 bases sitting between them. The length of the CDR3 is 15 residues. CDR1 and CDR2 from the germline V gene are SGDLS and YYNGEE.

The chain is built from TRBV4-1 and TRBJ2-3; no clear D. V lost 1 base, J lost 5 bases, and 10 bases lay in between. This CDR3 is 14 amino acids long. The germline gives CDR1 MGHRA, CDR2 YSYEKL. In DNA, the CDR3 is TGCGCCAGCAGCCAAGGGCTCCTTGGAGATACGCAGTATTTT. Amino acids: CASSQGLLGDTQYF.

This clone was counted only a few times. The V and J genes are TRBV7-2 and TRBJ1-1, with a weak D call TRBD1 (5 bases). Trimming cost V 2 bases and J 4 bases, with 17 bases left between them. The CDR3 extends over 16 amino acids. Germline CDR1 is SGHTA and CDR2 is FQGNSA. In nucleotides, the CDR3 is TGTGCCAGCAGCTTATTCCCGTCAGGGTCGTCCACTGAAGCTTTCTTT. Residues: CASSLFPSGSSTEAFF.

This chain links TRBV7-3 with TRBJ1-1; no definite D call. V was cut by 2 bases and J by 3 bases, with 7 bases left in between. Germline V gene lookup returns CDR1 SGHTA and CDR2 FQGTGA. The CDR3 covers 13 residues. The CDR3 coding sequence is TGTGCCAGCAGCTTAGACAAACACACTGAAGCTTTCTTT. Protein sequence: CASSLDKHTEAFF.

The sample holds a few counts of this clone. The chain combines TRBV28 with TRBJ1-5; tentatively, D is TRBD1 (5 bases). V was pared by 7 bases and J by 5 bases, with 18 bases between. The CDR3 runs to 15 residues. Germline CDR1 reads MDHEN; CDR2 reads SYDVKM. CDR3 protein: CASIPWGEQYQPQHF. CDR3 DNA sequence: TGTGCCAGCATCCCATGGGGGGAGCAGTATCAGCCCCAGCATTTT. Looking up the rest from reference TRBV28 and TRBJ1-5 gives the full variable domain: DVKVTQSSRYLVKRTGEKVFLECVQDMDHENMFWYRQDPGLGLRLIYFSYDVKMKEKGDIPEGYSVSREKKERFSLILESASTNQTSMYLCASIPWGEQYQPQHFGDGTRLSIL.

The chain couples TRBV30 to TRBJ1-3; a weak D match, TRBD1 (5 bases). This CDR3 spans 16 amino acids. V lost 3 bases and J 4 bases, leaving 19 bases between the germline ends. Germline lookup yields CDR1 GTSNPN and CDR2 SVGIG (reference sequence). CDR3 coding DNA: TGTGCCTGGAGCCTCCCCGGGACCCCCGGGGGAAACACCATATATTTT. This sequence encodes CAWSLPGTPGGNTIYF.

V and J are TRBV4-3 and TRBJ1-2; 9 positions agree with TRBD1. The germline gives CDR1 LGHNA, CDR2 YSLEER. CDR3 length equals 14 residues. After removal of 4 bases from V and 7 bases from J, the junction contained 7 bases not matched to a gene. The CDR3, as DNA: TGCGCCAGCAGCCCGACAGGGGGGAATATTGGCTACACCTTC. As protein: CASSPTGGNIGYTF.

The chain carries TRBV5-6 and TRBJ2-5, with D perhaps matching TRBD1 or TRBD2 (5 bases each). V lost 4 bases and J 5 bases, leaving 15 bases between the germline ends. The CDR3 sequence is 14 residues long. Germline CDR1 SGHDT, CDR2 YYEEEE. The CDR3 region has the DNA TGTGCCAGCAGCGGGGGTCCCCGCCGGGAGACCCAGTACTTC. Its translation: CASSGGPRRETQYF.

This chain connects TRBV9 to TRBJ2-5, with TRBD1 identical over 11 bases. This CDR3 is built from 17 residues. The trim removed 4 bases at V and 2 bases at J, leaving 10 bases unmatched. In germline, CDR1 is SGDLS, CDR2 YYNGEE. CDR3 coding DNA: TGTGCCAGCAGCTTGGGAGGACAGGGGGCTAATCAAGAGACCCAGTACTTC. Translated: CASSLGGQGANQETQYF. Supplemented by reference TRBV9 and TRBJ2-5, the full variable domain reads DSGVTQTPKHLITATGQRVTLRCSPRSGDLSVYWYQQSLDQGLQFLIQYYNGEERAKGNILERFSAQQFPDLHSELNLSSLELGDSALYFCASSLGGQGANQETQYFGPGTRLLVL.

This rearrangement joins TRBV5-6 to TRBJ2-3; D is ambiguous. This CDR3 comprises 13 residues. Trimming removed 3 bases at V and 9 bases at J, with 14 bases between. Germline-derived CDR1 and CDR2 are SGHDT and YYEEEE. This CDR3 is CASSSGPQGTQYF. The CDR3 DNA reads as TGTGCCAGCAGCTCCGGTCCGCAAGGGACGCAGTATTTT.

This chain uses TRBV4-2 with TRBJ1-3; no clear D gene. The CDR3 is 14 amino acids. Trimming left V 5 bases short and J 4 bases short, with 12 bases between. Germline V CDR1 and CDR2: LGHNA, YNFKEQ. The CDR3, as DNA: TGTGCCAGCAGCTTGTGGGGAGGCGGAAACACCATATATTTT. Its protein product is CASSLWGGGNTIYF.

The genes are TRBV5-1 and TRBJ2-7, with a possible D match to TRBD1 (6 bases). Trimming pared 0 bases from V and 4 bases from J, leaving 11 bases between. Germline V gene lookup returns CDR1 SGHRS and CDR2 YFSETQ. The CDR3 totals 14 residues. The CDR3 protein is CASSLVGGSYEQYF. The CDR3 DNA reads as TGCGCCAGCAGCTTGGTAGGGGGAAGTTACGAGCAGTACTTC.

CDR3 sequence: CAWSWGQRRSGNTIYF. CDR3 sequence (DNA): TGTGCCTGGAGTTGGGGACAGCGACGCTCTGGAAACACCATATATTTT. This chain connects TRBV30 to TRBJ1-3; 7 nucleotides line up with TRBD1. From germline, CDR1 is GTSNPN and CDR2 SVGIG (reference sequence). CDR3 length: 16 residues. V gave up 2 bases and J gave up 0 bases; unmatched junction bases: 7.

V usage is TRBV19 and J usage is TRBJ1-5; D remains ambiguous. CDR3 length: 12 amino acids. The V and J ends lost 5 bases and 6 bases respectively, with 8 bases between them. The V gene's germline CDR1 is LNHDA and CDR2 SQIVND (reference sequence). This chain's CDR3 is CASSVPSQPQHF. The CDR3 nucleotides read TGTGCCAGTAGTGTCCCCAGTCAGCCCCAGCATTTT.